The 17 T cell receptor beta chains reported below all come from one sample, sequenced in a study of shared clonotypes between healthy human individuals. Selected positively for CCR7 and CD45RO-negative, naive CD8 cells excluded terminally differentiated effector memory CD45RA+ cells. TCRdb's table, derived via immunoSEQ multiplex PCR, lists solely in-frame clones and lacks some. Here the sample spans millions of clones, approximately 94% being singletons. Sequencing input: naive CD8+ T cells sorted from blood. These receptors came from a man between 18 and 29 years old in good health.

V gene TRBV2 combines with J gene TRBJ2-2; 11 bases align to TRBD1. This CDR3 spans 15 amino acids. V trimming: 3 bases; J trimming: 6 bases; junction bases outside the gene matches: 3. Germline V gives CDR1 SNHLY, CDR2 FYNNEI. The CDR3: CASSEDRGRPGELFF. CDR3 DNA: TGTGCCAGCAGTGAGGACAGGGGGCGGCCCGGGGAGCTGTTTTTT. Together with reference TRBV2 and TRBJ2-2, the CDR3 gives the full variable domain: EPEVTQTPSHQVTQMGQEVILRCVPISNHLYFYWYRQILGQKVEFLVSFYNNEISEKSEIFDDQFSVERPDGSNFTLKIRSTKLEDSAMYFCASSEDRGRPGELFFGEGSRLTVL.

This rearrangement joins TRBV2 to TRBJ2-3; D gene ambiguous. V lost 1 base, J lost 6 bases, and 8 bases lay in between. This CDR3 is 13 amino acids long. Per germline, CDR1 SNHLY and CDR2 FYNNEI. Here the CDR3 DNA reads TGTGCCAGCAGTGAAGAAGCCCGGGATACGCAGTATTTT. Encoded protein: CASSEEARDTQYF.

This CDR3 is CASIPEVVANTGELFF. The CDR3 nucleotides read TGTGCCAGCATTCCCGAGGTCGTCGCGAACACCGGGGAGCTGTTTTTT. The rearrangement uses TRBV7-9 and TRBJ2-2; no clear D gene. The CDR3 loop spans 16 amino acids. Germline assignment: CDR1 SEHNR and CDR2 FQNEAQ (reference sequence). V lost 7 bases and J 0 bases, leaving 15 bases between the germline ends.

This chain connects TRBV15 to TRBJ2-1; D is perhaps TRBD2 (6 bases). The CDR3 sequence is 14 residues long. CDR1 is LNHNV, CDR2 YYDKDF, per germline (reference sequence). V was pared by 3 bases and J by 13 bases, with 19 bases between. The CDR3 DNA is TGTGCCACCAGCAGCCTACCAGCTAGCGCCAACCAGTTCTTC. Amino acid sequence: CATSSLPASANQFF.

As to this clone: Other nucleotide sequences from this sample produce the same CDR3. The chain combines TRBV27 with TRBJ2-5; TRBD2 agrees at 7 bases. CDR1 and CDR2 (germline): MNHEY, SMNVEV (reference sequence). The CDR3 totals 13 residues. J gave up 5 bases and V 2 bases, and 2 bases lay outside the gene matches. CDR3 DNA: TGTGCCAGCAGTTTAGGGGGAGGGGAGACCCAGTACTTC. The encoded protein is CASSLGGGETQYF.

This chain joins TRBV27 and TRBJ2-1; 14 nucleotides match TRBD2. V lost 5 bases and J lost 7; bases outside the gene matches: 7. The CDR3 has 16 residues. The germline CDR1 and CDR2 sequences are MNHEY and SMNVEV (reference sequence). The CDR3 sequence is CASSERLAGGVNEQFF. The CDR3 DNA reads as TGTGCCAGCAGTGAACGACTAGCGGGAGGGGTGAATGAGCAGTTCTTC.

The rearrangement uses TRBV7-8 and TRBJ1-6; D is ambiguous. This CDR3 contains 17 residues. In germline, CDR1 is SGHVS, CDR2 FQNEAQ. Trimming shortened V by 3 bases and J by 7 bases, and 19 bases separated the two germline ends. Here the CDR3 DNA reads TGTGCCAGCAGCTTCATTGTTGTGGCGGGCATGAATTCACCCCTCCACTTT. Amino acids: CASSFIVVAGMNSPLHF. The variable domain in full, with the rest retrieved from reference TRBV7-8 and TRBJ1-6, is GAGVSQSPRYKVAKRGQDVALRCDPISGHVSLFWYQQALGQGPEFLTYFQNEAQLDKSGLPSDRFFAERPEGSVSTLKIQRTQQEDSAVYLCASSFIVVAGMNSPLHFGNGTRLTVT.

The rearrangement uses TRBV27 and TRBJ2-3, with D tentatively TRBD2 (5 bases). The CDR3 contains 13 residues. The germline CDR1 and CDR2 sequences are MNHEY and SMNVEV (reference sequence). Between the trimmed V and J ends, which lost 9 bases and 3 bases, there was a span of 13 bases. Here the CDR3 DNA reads TGTGCCAGTTGGGAGAGTGGGACAGATACGCAGTATTTT. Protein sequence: CASWESGTDTQYF.

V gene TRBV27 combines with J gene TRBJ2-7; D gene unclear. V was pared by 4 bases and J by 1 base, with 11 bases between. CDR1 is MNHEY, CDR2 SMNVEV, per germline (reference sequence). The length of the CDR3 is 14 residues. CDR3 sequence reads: CASSWGGQSYEQYF. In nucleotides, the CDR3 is TGTGCCAGCAGTTGGGGTGGGCAGTCCTACGAGCAGTACTTC.

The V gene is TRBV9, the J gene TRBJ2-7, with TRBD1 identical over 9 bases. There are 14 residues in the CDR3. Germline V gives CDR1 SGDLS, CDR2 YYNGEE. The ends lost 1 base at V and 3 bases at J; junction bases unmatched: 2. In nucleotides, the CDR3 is TGTGCCAGCAGCGTAACAGGGGGCAACTACGAGCAGTACTTC. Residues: CASSVTGGNYEQYF.

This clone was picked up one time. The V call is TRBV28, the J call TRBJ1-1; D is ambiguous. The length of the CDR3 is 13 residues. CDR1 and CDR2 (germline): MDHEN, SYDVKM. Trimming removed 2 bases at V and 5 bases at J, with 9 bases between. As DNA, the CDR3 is TGTGCCAGCAGTTTAAGGTCCAAGACTGAAGCTTTCTTT. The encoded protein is CASSLRSKTEAFF.

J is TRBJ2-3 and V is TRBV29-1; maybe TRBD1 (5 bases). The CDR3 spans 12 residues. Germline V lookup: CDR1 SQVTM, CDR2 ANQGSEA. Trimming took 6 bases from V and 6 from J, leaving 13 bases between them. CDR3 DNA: TGCAGCGTGGATGGGGCAGTCGATACGCAGTATTTT. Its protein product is CSVDGAVDTQYF.

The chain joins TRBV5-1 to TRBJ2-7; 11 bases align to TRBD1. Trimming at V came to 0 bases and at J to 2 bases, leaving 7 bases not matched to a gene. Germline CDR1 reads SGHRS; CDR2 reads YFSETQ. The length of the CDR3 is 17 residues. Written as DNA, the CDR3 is TGCGCCAGCAGCTTGGGGGGCCCGGGACAGGGGGCCTACGAGCAGTACTTC. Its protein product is CASSLGGPGQGAYEQYF.

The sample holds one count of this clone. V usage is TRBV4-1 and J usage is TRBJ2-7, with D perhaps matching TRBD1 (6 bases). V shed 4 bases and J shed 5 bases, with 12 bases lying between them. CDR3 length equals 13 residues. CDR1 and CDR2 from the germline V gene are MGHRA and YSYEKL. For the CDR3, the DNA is TGCGCCAGCAGCCTTCGACAGGCTAACGAGCAGTACTTC. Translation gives CASSLRQANEQYF.

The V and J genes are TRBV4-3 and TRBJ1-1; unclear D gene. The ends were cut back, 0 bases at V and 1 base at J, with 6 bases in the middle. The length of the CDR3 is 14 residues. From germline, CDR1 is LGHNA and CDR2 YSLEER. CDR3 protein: CASSQDLQNTEAFF. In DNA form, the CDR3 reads TGCGCCAGCAGCCAAGATCTGCAGAACACTGAAGCTTTCTTT.

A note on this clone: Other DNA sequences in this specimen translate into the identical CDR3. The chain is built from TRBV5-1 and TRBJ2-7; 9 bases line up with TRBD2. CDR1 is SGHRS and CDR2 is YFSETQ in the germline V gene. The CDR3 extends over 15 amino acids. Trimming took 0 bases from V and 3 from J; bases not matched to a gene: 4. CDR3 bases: TGCGCCAGCAGCTTGGCCGGGACTAGCTTCTACGAGCAGTACTTC. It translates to CASSLAGTSFYEQYF.

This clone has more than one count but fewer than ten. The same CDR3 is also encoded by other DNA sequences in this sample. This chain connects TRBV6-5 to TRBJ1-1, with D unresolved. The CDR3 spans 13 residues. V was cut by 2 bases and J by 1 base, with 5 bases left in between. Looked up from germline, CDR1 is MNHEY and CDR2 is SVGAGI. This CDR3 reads CASSYGQNTEAFF. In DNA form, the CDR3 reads TGTGCCAGCAGTTACGGTCAGAACACTGAAGCTTTCTTT.